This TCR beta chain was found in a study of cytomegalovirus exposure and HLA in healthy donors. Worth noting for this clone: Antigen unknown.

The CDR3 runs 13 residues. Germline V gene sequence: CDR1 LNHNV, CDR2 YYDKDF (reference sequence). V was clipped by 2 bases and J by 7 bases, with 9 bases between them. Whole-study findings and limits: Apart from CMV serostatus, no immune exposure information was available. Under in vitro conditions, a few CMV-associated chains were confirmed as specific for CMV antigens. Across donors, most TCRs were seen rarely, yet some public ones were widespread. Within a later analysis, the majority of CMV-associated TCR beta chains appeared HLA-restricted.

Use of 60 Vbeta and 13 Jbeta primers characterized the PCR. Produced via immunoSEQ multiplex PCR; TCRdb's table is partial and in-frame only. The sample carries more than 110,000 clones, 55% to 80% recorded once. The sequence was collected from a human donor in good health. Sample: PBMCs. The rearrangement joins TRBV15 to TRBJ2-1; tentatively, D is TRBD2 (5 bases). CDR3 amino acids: CATSRMTGNEQFF. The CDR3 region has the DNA TGTGCCACCAGCAGAATGACGGGAAATGAGCAGTTCTTC.